A selection of T cell receptor beta chains follows, all from one sample in a study of blood T cell repertoires in COVID-19. Libraries were prepared by immunoSEQ multiplex PCR; TCRdb keeps only in-frame clonotypes and omits some of them. This table holds fewer than 85,000 clones, about 90% found once. The specimen was peripheral blood. These receptors were obtained from a woman aged 45-59 years in a cohort sampled during active COVID-19. The CDR3 runs from the conserved cysteine through the conserved F or W. A D gene is named only where the DNA matches it firmly.

j_gene,v_gene,d_gene,len,CDR3aa,CDR3nt
TRBJ2-3,TRBV18,TRBD2,16,CASSPPGGLLTDTQYF,TGTGCCAGCTCACCTCCGGGGGGGCTACTGACAGATACGCAGTATTTT
TRBJ1-3,TRBV9,TRBD1,15,CASSTGGYSGNTIYF,TGTGCCAGCAGTACAGGGGGCTACTCTGGAAACACCATATATTTT
TRBJ1-2,TRBV11-2,TRBD1,14,CASSLDITGEGYTF,TGTGCCAGCAGCTTAGATATCACAGGGGAAGGCTACACCTTC
TRBJ2-7,TRBV13,TRBD2,14,CASSQSGRAYEQYF,TGTGCCAGCAGCCAAAGCGGGAGGGCCTACGAGCAGTACTTC
TRBJ2-3,TRBV7-9,NA,15,CASSLYGSDTDTQYF,TGTGCCAGCAGCCTCTATGGTAGCGACACAGATACGCAGTATTTT
TRBJ1-4,TRBV7-6,NA,15,CASSLNERTNEKLFF,TGTGCCAGCAGCTTAAATGAGAGGACTAATGAAAAACTGTTTTTT
TRBJ2-5,TRBV5-1,TRBD1,14,CASSGQGVLETQYF,TGCGCCTCGTCGGGACAGGGGGTTTTGGAGACCCAGTACTTC
TRBJ2-5,TRBV7-2,NA,16,CASSLAAGAVGETQYF,TGTGCCAGCAGCTTAGCGGCAGGGGCAGTTGGAGAGACCCAGTACTTC
TRBJ2-2,TRBV27,TRBD2,19,CASSILGLAGGPGTGELFF,TGTGCCAGCAGTATCCTCGGACTAGCGGGAGGGCCGGGCACCGGGGAGCTGTTTTTT
TRBJ1-2,TRBV30,NA,15,CAWSNRDFSIYGYTF,TGTGCCTGGAGCAACAGGGATTTTTCAATCTATGGCTACACCTTC
TRBJ1-5,TRBV28,TRBD1,16,CASSLPGTGIGQPQHF,TGTGCCAGCAGTCTACCCGGGACAGGGATAGGTCAGCCCCAGCATTTT
TRBJ1-6,TRBV28,TRBD1,15,CASSSQDREGSPLHF,TGTGCCAGCAGTTCACAGGACAGGGAGGGTTCACCCCTCCACTTT
TRBJ2-5,TRBV12-5,TRBD2,14,CASVGSGDQETQYF,TGTGCTAGTGTGGGTAGCGGGGACCAAGAGACCCAGTACTTC
TRBJ2-1,TRBV29-1,TRBD1,15,CSVSPGQGAYNEQFF,TGCAGCGTTAGCCCCGGACAGGGGGCCTACAATGAGCAGTTCTTC
TRBJ2-1,TRBV11-3,NA,14,CASSLRNRANEQFF,TGTGCCAGCAGCTTAAGAAACAGGGCCAATGAGCAGTTCTTC
TRBJ2-5,TRBV4-2,NA,14,CASSQDRGQETQYF,TGTGCCAGCAGCCAAGATCGGGGGCAAGAGACCCAGTACTTC
TRBJ2-7,TRBV7-9,NA,14,CASSLEAGHYEQYF,TGTGCCAGCAGCTTAGAGGCAGGGCACTACGAGCAGTACTTC
TRBJ2-3,TRBV7-9,TRBD2,16,CASSVGTSGSTDTQYF,TGTGCCAGCAGCGTCGGGACTAGCGGGAGTACAGATACGCAGTATTTT
TRBJ2-1,TRBV5-6,TRBD2,16,CASSTTSGRTYNEQFF,TGTGCCAGCAGCACTACTAGCGGGAGGACGTACAATGAGCAGTTCTTC
TRBJ1-2,TRBV30,TRBD1,14,CAWTRQGIDYGYTF,TGTGCCTGGACACGACAGGGAATAGACTATGGCTACACCTTC
TRBJ2-7,TRBV3-1/TRBV3-2,TRBD1,14,CASSQDGTGNEQYF,TGTGCCAGCAGCCAAGACGGGACAGGCAACGAGCAGTACTTC
TRBJ2-7,TRBV6-6,TRBD1,14,CASSSQGAYVEQYF,TGTGCCAGCAGTTCTCAGGGGGCTTACGTCGAGCAGTACTTC
TRBJ2-1,TRBV11-2,TRBD2,16,CASSGVRAGGANEQFF,TGTGCCAGCAGCGGAGTCAGAGCGGGAGGGGCCAATGAGCAGTTCTTC
TRBJ2-3,TRBV3-1/TRBV3-2,NA,13,CASSQDGGDTQYF,TGTGCCAGCAGCCAAGACGGGGGAGATACGCAGTATTTT
TRBJ2-7,TRBV6-5,TRBD1,14,CASSSGQGDMEQYF,TGTGCCAGCAGCTCGGGACAGGGAGATATGGAGCAGTACTTC